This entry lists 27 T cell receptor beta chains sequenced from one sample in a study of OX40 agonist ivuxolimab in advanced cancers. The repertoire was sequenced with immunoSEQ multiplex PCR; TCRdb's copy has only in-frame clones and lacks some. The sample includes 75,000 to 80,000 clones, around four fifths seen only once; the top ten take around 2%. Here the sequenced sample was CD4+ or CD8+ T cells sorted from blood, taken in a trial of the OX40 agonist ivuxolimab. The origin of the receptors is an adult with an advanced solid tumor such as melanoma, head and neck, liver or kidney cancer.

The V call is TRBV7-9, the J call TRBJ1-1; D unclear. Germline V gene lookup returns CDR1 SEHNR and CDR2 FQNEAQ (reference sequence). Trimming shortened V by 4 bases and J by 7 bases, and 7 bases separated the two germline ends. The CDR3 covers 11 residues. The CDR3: CASSSPGEAFF. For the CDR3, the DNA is TGTGCCAGCAGCTCCCCGGGTGAAGCTTTCTTT.

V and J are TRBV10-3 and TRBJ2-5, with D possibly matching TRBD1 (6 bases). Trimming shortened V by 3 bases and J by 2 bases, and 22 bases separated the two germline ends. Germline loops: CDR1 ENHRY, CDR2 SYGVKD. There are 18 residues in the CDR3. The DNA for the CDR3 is TGTGCCATCAGTGACCGACAGGAGTCCCAGATCCTTCAAGAGACCCAGTACTTC. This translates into CAISDRQESQILQETQYF.

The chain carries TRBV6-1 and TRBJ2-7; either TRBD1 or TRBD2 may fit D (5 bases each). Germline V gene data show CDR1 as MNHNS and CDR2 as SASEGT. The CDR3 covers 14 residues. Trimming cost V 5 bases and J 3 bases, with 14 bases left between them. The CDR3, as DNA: TGTGCCAGCAGTATTCTCGGGACGAGCTACGAGCAGTACTTC. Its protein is CASSILGTSYEQYF.

This chain's CDR3 is CASSLGGTYGTDTQYF. The CDR3 DNA reads as TGCGCCAGCAGCTTGGGCGGGACCTATGGGACAGATACGCAGTATTTT. The V and J genes are TRBV5-1 and TRBJ2-3; possible D gene TRBD2, 6 bases. V was cut by 0 bases and J by 3 bases, with 14 bases left in between. The CDR3 consists of 16 residues. Per the germline V gene, CDR1 is SGHRS and CDR2 is YFSETQ.

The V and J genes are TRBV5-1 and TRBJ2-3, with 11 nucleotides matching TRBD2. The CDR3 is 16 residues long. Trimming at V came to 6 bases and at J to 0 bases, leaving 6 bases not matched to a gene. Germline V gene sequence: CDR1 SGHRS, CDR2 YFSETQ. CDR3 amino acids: CASTTVAGGSTDTQYF. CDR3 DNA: TGCGCCAGCACTACTGTAGCGGGGGGGAGCACAGATACGCAGTATTTT.

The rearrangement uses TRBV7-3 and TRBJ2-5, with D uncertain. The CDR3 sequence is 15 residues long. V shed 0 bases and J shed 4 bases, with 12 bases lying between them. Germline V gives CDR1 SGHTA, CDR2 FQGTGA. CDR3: CASSLTGKVGETQYF. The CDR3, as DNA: TGTGCCAGCAGCTTAACAGGGAAGGTAGGAGAGACCCAGTACTTC. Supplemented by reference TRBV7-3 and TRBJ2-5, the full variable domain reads GAGVSQTPSNKVTEKGKYVELRCDPISGHTALYWYRQSLGQGPEFLIYFQGTGAADDSGLPNDRFFAVRPEGSVSTLKIQRTERGDSAVYLCASSLTGKVGETQYFGPGTRLLVL.

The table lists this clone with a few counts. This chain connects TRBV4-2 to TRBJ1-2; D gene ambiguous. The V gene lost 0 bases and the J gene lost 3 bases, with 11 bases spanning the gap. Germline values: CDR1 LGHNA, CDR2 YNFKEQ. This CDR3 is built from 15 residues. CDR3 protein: CASSQDPGSDYGYTF. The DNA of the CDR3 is TGTGCCAGCAGCCAAGATCCGGGCAGCGACTATGGCTACACCTTC.

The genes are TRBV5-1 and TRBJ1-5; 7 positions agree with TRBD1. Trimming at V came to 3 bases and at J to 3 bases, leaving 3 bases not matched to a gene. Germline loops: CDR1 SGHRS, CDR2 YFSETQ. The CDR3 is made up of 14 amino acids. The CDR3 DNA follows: TGCGCCAGCAGCTCGGGACAGCTCAATCAGCCCCAGCATTTT. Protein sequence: CASSSGQLNQPQHF.

The CDR3 is CASSVSGGAYNEQFF. The CDR3 bases are TGTGCCAGCAGCGTTAGCGGGGGGGCATATAATGAGCAGTTCTTC. The chain is built from TRBV7-2 and TRBJ2-1; 11 bases line up with TRBD2. The CDR3 spans 15 residues. With 5 bases clipped from V and 7 bases from J, the junction kept 7 bases outside the gene matches. Germline V lookup: CDR1 SGHTA, CDR2 FQGNSA.

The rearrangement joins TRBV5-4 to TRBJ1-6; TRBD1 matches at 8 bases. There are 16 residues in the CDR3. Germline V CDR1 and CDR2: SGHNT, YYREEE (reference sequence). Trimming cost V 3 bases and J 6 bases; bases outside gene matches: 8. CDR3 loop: CASSYDRGPSNSPLHF. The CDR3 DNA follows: TGTGCCAGCAGCTACGACAGGGGCCCCTCTAATTCACCCCTCCACTTT.

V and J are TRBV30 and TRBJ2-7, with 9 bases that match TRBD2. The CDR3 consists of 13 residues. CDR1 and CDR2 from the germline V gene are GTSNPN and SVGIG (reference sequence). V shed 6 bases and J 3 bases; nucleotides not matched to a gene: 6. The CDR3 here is CACHSGRGYEQYF. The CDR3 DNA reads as TGTGCCTGTCATAGCGGGAGAGGCTACGAGCAGTACTTC.

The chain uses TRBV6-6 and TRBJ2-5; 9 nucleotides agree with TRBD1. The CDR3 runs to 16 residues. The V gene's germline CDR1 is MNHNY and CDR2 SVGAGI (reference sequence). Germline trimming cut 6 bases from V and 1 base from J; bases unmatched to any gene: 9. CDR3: CASRAGTGIIQETQYF. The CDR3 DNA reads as TGTGCCAGCAGGGCCGGGACAGGGATTATCCAAGAGACCCAGTACTTC.

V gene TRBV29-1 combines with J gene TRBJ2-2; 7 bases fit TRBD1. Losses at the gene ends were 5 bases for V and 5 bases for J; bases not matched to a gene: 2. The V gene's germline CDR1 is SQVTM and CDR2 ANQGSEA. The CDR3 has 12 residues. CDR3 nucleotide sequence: TGCAGCGTTAAGGGGGCAACCGGGGAGCTGTTTTTT. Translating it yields CSVKGATGELFF.

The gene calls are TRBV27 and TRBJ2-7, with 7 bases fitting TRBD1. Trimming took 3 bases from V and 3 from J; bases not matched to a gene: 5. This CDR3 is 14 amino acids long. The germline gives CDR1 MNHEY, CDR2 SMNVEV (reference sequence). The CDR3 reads CASSFRTGDYEQYF. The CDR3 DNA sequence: TGTGCCAGCAGTTTCAGGACAGGAGACTACGAGCAGTACTTC.

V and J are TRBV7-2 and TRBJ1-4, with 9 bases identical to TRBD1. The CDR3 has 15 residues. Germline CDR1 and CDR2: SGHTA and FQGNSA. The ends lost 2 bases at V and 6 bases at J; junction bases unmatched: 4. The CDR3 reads CASSLPGQGDEKLFF. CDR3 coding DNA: TGTGCCAGCAGCTTACCGGGACAGGGAGATGAAAAACTGTTTTTT.

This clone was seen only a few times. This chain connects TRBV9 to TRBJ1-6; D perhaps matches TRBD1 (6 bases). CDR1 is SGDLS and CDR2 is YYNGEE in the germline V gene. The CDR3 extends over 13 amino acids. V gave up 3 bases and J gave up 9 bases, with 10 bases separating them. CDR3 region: CASSATGTSPLHF. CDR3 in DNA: TGTGCCAGCAGCGCGACAGGCACTTCACCCCTCCACTTT.

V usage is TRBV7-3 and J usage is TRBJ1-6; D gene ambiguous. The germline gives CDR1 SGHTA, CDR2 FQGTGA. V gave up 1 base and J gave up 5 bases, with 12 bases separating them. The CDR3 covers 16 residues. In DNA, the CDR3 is TGTGCCAGCAGCTTAAGCCCTTACAGAGATAATTCACCCCTCCACTTT. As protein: CASSLSPYRDNSPLHF.

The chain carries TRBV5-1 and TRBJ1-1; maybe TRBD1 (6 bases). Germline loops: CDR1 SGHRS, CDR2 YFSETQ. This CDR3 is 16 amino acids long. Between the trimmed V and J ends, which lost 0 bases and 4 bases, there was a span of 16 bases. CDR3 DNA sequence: TGCGCCAGCAGCTTGGCCGGGGGCAGGCGAGGCACTGAAGCTTTCTTT. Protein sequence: CASSLAGGRRGTEAFF.

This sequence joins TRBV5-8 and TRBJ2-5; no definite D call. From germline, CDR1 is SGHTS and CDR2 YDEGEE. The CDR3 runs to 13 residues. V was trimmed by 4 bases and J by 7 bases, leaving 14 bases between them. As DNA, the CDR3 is TGTGCCAGCAGCACCGCCCCTCGGAGGACCCAGTACTTC. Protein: CASSTAPRRTQYF.

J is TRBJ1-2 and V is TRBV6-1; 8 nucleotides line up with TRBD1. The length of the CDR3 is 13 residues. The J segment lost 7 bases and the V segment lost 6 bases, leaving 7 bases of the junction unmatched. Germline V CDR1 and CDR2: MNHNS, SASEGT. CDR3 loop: CASRRLRGPGYTF. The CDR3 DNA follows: TGTGCCAGCAGACGTCTCAGGGGGCCTGGCTACACCTTC.

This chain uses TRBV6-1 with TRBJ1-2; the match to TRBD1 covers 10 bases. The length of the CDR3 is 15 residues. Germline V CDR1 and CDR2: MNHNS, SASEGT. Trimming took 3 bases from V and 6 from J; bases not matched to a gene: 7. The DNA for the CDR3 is TGTGCCAGCAGTGAGGGACAGGGGCTCGGAAATGGCTACACCTTC. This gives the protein CASSEGQGLGNGYTF.

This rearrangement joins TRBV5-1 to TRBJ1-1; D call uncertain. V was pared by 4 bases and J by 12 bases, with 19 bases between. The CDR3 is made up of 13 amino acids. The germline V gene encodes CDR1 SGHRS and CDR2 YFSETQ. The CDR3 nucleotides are TGCGCCAGCAGCACCACCGACTCACTCGGGACTTTCTTT. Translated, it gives CASSTTDSLGTFF.

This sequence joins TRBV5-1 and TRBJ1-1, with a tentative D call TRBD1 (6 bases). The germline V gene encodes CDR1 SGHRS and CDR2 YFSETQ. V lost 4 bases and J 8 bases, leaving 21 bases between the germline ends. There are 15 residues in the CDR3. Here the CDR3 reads CASSTRQASFTEAFF. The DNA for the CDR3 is TGCGCCAGCAGCACTCGACAGGCTTCCTTTACCGAAGCTTTCTTT.

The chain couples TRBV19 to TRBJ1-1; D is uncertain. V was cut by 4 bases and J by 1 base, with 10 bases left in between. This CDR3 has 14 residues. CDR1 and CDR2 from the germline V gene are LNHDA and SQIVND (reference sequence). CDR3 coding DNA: TGTGCCAGTAGTACAGGACTGACGAACACTGAAGCTTTCTTT. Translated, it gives CASSTGLTNTEAFF. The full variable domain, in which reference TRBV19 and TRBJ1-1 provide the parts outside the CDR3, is DGGITQSPKYLFRKEGQNVTLSCEQNLNHDAMYWYRQDPGQGLRLIYYSQIVNDFQKGDIAEGYSVSREKKESFPLTVTSAQKNPTAFYLCASSTGLTNTEAFFGQGTRLTVV.

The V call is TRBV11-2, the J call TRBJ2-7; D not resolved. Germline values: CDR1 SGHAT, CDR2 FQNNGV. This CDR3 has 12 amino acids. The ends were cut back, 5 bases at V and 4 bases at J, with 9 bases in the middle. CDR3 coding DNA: TGTGCCAGCAGCACCGGTCCTTACGAGCAGTACTTC. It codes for CASSTGPYEQYF.

The CDR3, as DNA: TGCGCCAGCAGCTTTCCCGACAGGGCGTACAATGAGCAGTTCTTC. It translates to CASSFPDRAYNEQFF. The chain uses TRBV5-1 and TRBJ2-1, with 7 positions matching TRBD1. This CDR3 has 15 amino acids. J was trimmed by 4 bases and V by 2 bases; bases with no gene match: 6. Germline V lookup: CDR1 SGHRS, CDR2 YFSETQ.

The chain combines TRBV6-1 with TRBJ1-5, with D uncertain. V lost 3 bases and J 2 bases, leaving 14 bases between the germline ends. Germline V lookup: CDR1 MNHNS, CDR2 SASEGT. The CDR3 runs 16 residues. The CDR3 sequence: CASSDGRGEGNQPQHF. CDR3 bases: TGTGCCAGCAGTGACGGCCGGGGAGAAGGCAATCAGCCCCAGCATTTT.